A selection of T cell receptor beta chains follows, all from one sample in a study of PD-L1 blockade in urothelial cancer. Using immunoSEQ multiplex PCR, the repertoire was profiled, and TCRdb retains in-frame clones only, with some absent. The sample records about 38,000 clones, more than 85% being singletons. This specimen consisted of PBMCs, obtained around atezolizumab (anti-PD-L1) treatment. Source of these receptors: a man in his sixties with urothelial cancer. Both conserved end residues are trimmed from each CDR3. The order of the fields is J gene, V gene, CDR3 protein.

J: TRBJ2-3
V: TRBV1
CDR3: TSSQEGLAGYTQY

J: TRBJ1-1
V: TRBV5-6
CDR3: ATQLKWGLSTEAF

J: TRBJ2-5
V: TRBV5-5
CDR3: ASRPGGGETQY

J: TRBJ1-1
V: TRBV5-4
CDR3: ASSLLQDTEAF

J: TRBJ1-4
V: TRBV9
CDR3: ASSVSGIPNEKLF

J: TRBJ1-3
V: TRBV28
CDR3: ASSSPRSGNTIY

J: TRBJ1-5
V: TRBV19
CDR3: ASSPSDRRGQPQH

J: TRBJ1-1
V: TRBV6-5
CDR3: ASNNRGPNTEAF

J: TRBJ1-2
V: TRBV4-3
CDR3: ASSLTGGGWGYT

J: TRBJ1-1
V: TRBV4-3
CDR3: ASSQWGENTEAF

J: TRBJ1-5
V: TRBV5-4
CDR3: ASSLEGGNQPQH

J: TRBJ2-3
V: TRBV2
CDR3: ASSEMRAAGTDTQY

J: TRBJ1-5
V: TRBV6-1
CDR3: ATRGQVDQPQH

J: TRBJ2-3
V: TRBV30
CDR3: AWSEHHLRLANTDTQY

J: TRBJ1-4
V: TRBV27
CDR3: ASSSLPGGATNEKLF

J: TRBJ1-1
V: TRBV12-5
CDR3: ASGPGHMNTEAF

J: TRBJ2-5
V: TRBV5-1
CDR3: ASSSLDGFQETQY

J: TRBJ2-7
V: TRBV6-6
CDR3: ASILDRTFREQY

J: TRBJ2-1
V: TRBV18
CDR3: ASSPPGLAGYNEQF

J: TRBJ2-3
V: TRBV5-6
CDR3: ASELGDWRATQY

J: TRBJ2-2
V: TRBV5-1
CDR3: ASSPVSGSTGELF

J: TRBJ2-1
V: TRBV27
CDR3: ASTPGGNEQF

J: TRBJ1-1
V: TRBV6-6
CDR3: ASSLSGEAF

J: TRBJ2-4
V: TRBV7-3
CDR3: ASSPGTAGDIQY

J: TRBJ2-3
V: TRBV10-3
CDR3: AISGDRDSSTDTQY

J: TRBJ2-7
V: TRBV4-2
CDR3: ASSQDNLAGEFYEQY

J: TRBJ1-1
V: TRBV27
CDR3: ASTSPGGVEAF

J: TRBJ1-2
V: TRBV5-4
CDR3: ASSRTGVNYGYT

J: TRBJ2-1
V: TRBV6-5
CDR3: ASSRTSGEGHEQF

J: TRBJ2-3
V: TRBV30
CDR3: AWIQGNTQY

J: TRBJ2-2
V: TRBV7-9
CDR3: ASSLVYGELF

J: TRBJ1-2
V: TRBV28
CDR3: ASTILNNYGYT

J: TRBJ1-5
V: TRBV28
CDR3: ASSIIGQYNQPQH

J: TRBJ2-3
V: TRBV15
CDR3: ATSKTQISTDTQY

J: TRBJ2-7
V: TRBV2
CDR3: ASSFVEQY

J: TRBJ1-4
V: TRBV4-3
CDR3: ASSQAAGAGEKLF

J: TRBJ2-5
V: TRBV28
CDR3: ASSPEGTQY

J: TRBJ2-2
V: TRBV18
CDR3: ASSERETGELF

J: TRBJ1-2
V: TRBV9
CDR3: ASSAQWTEDYGYT

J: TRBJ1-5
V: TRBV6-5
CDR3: ASSYDAGERQPQH

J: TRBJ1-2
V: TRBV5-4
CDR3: ASSSGGQASNYGYT

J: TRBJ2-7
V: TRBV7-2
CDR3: ASSPRDFPPEQY

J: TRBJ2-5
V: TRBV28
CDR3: ASSPGTSGGAGETQY

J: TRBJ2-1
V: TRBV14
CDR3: ASSQERTYNEQF

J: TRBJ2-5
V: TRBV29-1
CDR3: SVILAGRAQETQY

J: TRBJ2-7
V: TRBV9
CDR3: ASSALGQSDEQY

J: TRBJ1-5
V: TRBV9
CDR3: ASSDTGVANQPQH

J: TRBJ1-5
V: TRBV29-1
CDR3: SVEQSGGQPQH

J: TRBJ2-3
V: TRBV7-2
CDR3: ASSRDSGGRTDTQY